The present entry profiles one T cell receptor (beta chain) with its context. The sample originates from a study of follicular helper T cells after annual influenza vaccination. About the research overall: Blood was drawn on days 0, 7 and 28 after vaccination.

Noted time point: 2014-2015 season, pre-vaccination. Donors were community-dwelling with no influenza vaccine in the prior 6 months. Sequencing used immunoSEQ multiplex PCR; TCRdb keeps in-frame clones, though not all of them. The sample has 10,000 to 15,000 clones, roughly 78% seen once. This CDR3 has 15 residues. From germline, CDR1 is MNHEY and CDR2 SMNVEV (reference sequence). V lost 7 bases and J lost 7; bases outside the gene matches: 10. The sequence was obtained from an adult who received the influenza vaccine. The source was CXCR5- memory CD4+ T cells sorted from blood, collected on the day of influenza vaccination. The chain recombines TRBV27 with TRBJ1-6, with TRBD1 identical over 7 bases. The CDR3 protein is CASNVAGTENSPLHF. The CDR3 nucleotides are TGTGCCAGCAACGTTGCAGGGACAGAAAATTCACCCCTCCACTTT.